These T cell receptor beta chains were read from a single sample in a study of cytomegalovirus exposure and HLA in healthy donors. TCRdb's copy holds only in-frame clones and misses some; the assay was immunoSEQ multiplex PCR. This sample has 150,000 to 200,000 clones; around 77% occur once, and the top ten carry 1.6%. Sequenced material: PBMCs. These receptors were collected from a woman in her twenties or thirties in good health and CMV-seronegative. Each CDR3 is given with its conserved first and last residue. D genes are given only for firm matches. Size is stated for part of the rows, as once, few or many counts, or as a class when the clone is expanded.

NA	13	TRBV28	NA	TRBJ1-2	CASSLSSGVGYTF	TGTGCCAGCAGTTTATCATCAGGGGTTGGCTACACCTTC
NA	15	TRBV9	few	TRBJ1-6	CASSVETGYRSPLHF	TGTGCCAGCAGCGTAGAAACAGGGTATCGGTCACCCCTCCACTTT
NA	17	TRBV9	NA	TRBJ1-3	CASSVGHLTVSGNTIYF	TGTGCCAGCAGCGTAGGACACTTAACGGTCTCTGGAAACACCATATATTTT
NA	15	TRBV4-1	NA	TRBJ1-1	CASSQVEGAVTEAFF	TGCGCCAGCAGCCAAGTGGAAGGGGCCGTCACTGAAGCTTTCTTT
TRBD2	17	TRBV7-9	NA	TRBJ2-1	CASSLTSGRASTNEQFF	TGTGCCAGCAGCTTAACCAGCGGGAGGGCCTCCACCAATGAGCAGTTCTTC
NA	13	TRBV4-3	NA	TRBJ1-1	CASSQSWATEAFF	TGCGCCAGCAGCCAAAGTTGGGCCACTGAAGCTTTCTTT
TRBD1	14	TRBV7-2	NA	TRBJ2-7	CASSLGQGAYEQYF	TGTGCCAGCAGCTTAGGGCAGGGGGCCTACGAGCAGTACTTC
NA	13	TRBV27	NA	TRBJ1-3	CATRSSSGNTIYF	TGTGCCACAAGGAGTAGCTCTGGAAACACCATATATTTT
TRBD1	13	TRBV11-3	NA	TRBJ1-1	CASSLGADREAFF	TGTGCCAGCAGCTTAGGCGCGGACAGGGAAGCTTTCTTT
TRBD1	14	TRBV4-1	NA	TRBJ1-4	CASSQQGALEKLFF	TGCGCCAGCAGCCAACAGGGGGCTCTTGAAAAACTGTTTTTT
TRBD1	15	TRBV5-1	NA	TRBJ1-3	CASSSTGGGGNTIYF	TGCGCCAGCAGCTCGACAGGGGGAGGTGGAAACACCATATATTTT
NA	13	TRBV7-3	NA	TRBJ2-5	CASSRTLQETQYF	TGTGCCAGCAGCCGGACTCTACAAGAGACCCAGTACTTC